A selection of T cell receptor beta chains follows, all from one sample in a study of CD8 T cells in ankylosing spondylitis. TCRdb re-analysed the 5' RACE reads in MiXCR, keeping a single row per CDR3 protein. Found here are around 770,000 distinct CDR3 sequences, around 19% of them singletons; the top ten hold over 15%. Sequenced material: blood, either unsorted or a sorted T cell fraction (not recorded which). Every receptor here comes from a male donor with ankylosing spondylitis. CDR3s include the opening cysteine and the closing phenylalanine or tryptophan. The order of the fields is D gene, clone size, V gene, J gene, CDR3 DNA, CDR3 protein. The D gene is left open where the match is weak. A clone size is listed for some rows: how often the clone was seen (once, few, many), or a class if it is expanded.

d_call: TRBD2
clone_size: NA
v_call: TRBV7-2
j_call: TRBJ2-3
cdr3_nt: TGTGCCAGCAGCTTGGGGTGGCGGGGGGGCACAGATACGCAGTATTTT
cdr3_aa: CASSLGWRGGTDTQYF

d_call: TRBD2
clone_size: NA
v_call: TRBV2
j_call: TRBJ2-1
cdr3_nt: TGTGCCTTCAGTTTCTCCGGGACTAGCGGGGGGGCCCGGAATGAGCAGTTCTTC
cdr3_aa: CAFSFSGTSGGARNEQFF

d_call: NA
clone_size: NA
v_call: TRBV6-5
j_call: TRBJ2-1
cdr3_nt: TGTGCCAGCAGTTACAATGGGCACATCAATGAGCAGTTCTTC
cdr3_aa: CASSYNGHINEQFF

d_call: NA
clone_size: few
v_call: TRBV6-1
j_call: TRBJ2-1
cdr3_nt: TGTGCCAGCAACGAACCCCCCCCCGGCAATGAGCAGTTCTTC
cdr3_aa: CASNEPPPGNEQFF

d_call: TRBD1
clone_size: NA
v_call: TRBV15
j_call: TRBJ2-1
cdr3_nt: TGTGCCACCAGCAGAGATCAGGGGGCGCGCAATGAGCAGTTCTTC
cdr3_aa: CATSRDQGARNEQFF

d_call: NA
clone_size: NA
v_call: TRBV11-2
j_call: TRBJ1-3
cdr3_nt: TGTGCCAGCAGCGCAAGACCGCCGGACACCTACTCTGGAAACACCATATATTTT
cdr3_aa: CASSARPPDTYSGNTIYF

d_call: TRBD2
clone_size: NA
v_call: TRBV12-3/TRBV12-4
j_call: TRBJ2-1
cdr3_nt: TGTGCCAGCAGTTTGGATAGCGGGGGGGCCTACAATGAGCAGTTCTTC
cdr3_aa: CASSLDSGGAYNEQFF

d_call: NA
clone_size: few
v_call: TRBV7-2
j_call: TRBJ2-1
cdr3_nt: TGTGCCAGCAGCTTACAGGGGGGGTTGGATGAGCAGTTCTTC
cdr3_aa: CASSLQGGLDEQFF

d_call: NA
clone_size: NA
v_call: TRBV7-2
j_call: TRBJ1-1
cdr3_nt: TGTGCCAGCACTCCCTCGGGACGAACTGAAGCTTTCTTT
cdr3_aa: CASTPSGRTEAFF

d_call: NA
clone_size: NA
v_call: TRBV20-1
j_call: TRBJ2-5
cdr3_nt: TGCAGTGCTCTCCGACTGTTAGAGACCCAGTACTTC
cdr3_aa: CSALRLLETQYF

d_call: TRBD1
clone_size: NA
v_call: TRBV25-1
j_call: TRBJ2-3
cdr3_nt: TGTGCCAGCAGTGCCAACGACAGGGGATGGACAGATACGCAGTATTTT
cdr3_aa: CASSANDRGWTDTQYF

d_call: TRBD2
clone_size: few
v_call: TRBV29-1
j_call: TRBJ2-1
cdr3_nt: TGCAGCGCAAAGACTAGCGGGGGGCCCTACAATGAGCAGTTCTTC
cdr3_aa: CSAKTSGGPYNEQFF

d_call: NA
clone_size: NA
v_call: TRBV7-6
j_call: TRBJ2-2
cdr3_nt: TGTGCCAGCAGCTCCGCTGGGGCCGGATCAAACACCGGGGAGCTGTTTTTT
cdr3_aa: CASSSAGAGSNTGELFF

d_call: TRBD1
clone_size: NA
v_call: TRBV29-1
j_call: TRBJ2-3
cdr3_nt: TGCAGCGCAGACTGGGACAGGGGACTGACAGATACGCAGTATTTT
cdr3_aa: CSADWDRGLTDTQYF

d_call: NA
clone_size: many
v_call: TRBV5-1
j_call: TRBJ1-4
cdr3_nt: TGCGCCAGCAGCCCGACAACTAATGAAAAACTGTTTTTT
cdr3_aa: CASSPTTNEKLFF

d_call: TRBD2
clone_size: few
v_call: TRBV27
j_call: TRBJ2-3
cdr3_nt: TGTGCCAGCATCTCCAACCGGGTGGGAGGGCGTCCAGATACGCAGTATTTT
cdr3_aa: CASISNRVGGRPDTQYF

d_call: TRBD2
clone_size: NA
v_call: TRBV20-1
j_call: TRBJ2-1
cdr3_nt: TGCAGTGCTATACCCCCGGGAGGTAGATCCTACAATGAGCAGTTCTTC
cdr3_aa: CSAIPPGGRSYNEQFF

d_call: NA
clone_size: NA
v_call: TRBV5-6
j_call: TRBJ2-1
cdr3_nt: TGTGCCAGCAGCTTGGTCCGGGCGGGTGAGCAGTTCTTC
cdr3_aa: CASSLVRAGEQFF

d_call: NA
clone_size: many
v_call: TRBV21-1
j_call: TRBJ1-1
cdr3_nt: TGTGCCAGCACGGGGAACACTGAAGCTTTCTTT
cdr3_aa: CASTGNTEAFF

d_call: TRBD1
clone_size: NA
v_call: TRBV29-1
j_call: TRBJ1-1
cdr3_nt: TGCAGCGTTGGGGGGGACAGCTTAATCTCTGAAGCTTTCTTT
cdr3_aa: CSVGGDSLISEAFF

d_call: NA
clone_size: many
v_call: TRBV20-1
j_call: TRBJ1-5
cdr3_nt: TGCAGTGCTAGAGAGGGCGCAGGGAAGGATCAGCCCCAGCATTTT
cdr3_aa: CSAREGAGKDQPQHF

d_call: NA
clone_size: few
v_call: TRBV20-1
j_call: TRBJ2-7
cdr3_nt: TGCAGTGCTAGAGACCCCTCCGGGACGCGGGGCCCCTACGAGCAGTACTTC
cdr3_aa: CSARDPSGTRGPYEQYF

d_call: TRBD2
clone_size: few
v_call: TRBV3-1
j_call: TRBJ2-3
cdr3_nt: TGTGCCAGCAGCCAAGCGGGGGGGCCCGCAGATACGCAGTATTTT
cdr3_aa: CASSQAGGPADTQYF

d_call: NA
clone_size: few
v_call: TRBV29-1
j_call: TRBJ1-2
cdr3_nt: TGCAGCGTTGAAGAGGCAGGGAACTATGGCTACACCTTC
cdr3_aa: CSVEEAGNYGYTF

d_call: NA
clone_size: NA
v_call: TRBV20-1
j_call: TRBJ2-5
cdr3_nt: TGCAGTGCTAGAGATGAGGCGGGGCAGGGAGAGACCCAGTACTTC
cdr3_aa: CSARDEAGQGETQYF

d_call: NA
clone_size: NA
v_call: TRBV6-1
j_call: TRBJ1-5
cdr3_nt: TGTGCCAGTGTACAGGGCCTAGCAATGTTGCCCCAGCATTTT
cdr3_aa: CASVQGLAMLPQHF

d_call: TRBD2
clone_size: NA
v_call: TRBV18
j_call: TRBJ2-5
cdr3_nt: TGTGCCAGCTCACGTTATGTACTAGCGGGAGATCGAGAGACCCAGTACTTC
cdr3_aa: CASSRYVLAGDRETQYF

d_call: TRBD2
clone_size: NA
v_call: TRBV4-2
j_call: TRBJ2-3
cdr3_nt: TGTGCCAGCAGCCGAAGGACCGGGACTAGCAATACAGATACGCAGTATTTT
cdr3_aa: CASSRRTGTSNTDTQYF

d_call: TRBD2
clone_size: NA
v_call: TRBV6-1
j_call: TRBJ2-1
cdr3_nt: TGTGCCAGCAGTGAAGTGGATGCTAGCGGGGTCGAGCAGTTCTTC
cdr3_aa: CASSEVDASGVEQFF

d_call: TRBD1
clone_size: few
v_call: TRBV6-1
j_call: TRBJ1-1
cdr3_nt: TGTGCCAGCAGTAAGGGACAGGGGGCTAATGAAGCTTTCTTT
cdr3_aa: CASSKGQGANEAFF

d_call: TRBD2
clone_size: few
v_call: TRBV4-1
j_call: TRBJ2-3
cdr3_nt: TGCGCCAGCAGCCAAGATTTTGGACTAGTGTCTGTTGGGGATACGCAGTATTTT
cdr3_aa: CASSQDFGLVSVGDTQYF

d_call: NA
clone_size: NA
v_call: TRBV4-1
j_call: TRBJ1-2
cdr3_nt: TGCGCCAGCAGCCAAGATCGGGGGGTAGTTTATGGCTACACCTTC
cdr3_aa: CASSQDRGVVYGYTF

d_call: NA
clone_size: few
v_call: TRBV5-1
j_call: TRBJ2-4
cdr3_nt: TGCGCCAGCAGCACAGATATAGCCAAAAACATTCAGTACTTC
cdr3_aa: CASSTDIAKNIQYF

d_call: NA
clone_size: many
v_call: TRBV12-3/TRBV12-4
j_call: TRBJ1-1
cdr3_nt: TGTGCCAGCAGCAGCAAGACAGGGAACACTGAAGCTTTCTTT
cdr3_aa: CASSSKTGNTEAFF

d_call: NA
clone_size: few
v_call: TRBV27
j_call: TRBJ2-3
cdr3_nt: TGTGCCAGCAGTTGGGGGGTGGGAAGCACAGATACGCAGTATTTT
cdr3_aa: CASSWGVGSTDTQYF

d_call: NA
clone_size: many
v_call: TRBV6-6
j_call: TRBJ2-7
cdr3_nt: TGTGCCAGCAGTTACCCTCCCCCCTACGAGCAGTACTTC
cdr3_aa: CASSYPPPYEQYF

d_call: TRBD1
clone_size: NA
v_call: TRBV28
j_call: TRBJ1-2
cdr3_nt: TGTGCCAGCAGCGTCCGGGGGACAGGGCAATATGGCTACACCTTC
cdr3_aa: CASSVRGTGQYGYTF

d_call: NA
clone_size: NA
v_call: TRBV3-1
j_call: TRBJ2-1
cdr3_nt: TGTGCCAGCAGCCAGAAGGGTATTGAGCAGTTCTTC
cdr3_aa: CASSQKGIEQFF

d_call: TRBD2
clone_size: few
v_call: TRBV4-1
j_call: TRBJ2-1
cdr3_nt: TGCGCCAGCAGCCAAGATCCGGGGGGGAGCTCCTACAATGAGCAGTTCTTC
cdr3_aa: CASSQDPGGSSYNEQFF

d_call: NA
clone_size: once
v_call: TRBV6-5
j_call: TRBJ2-5
cdr3_nt: TGTGCCAGCAGCCGAAAGGGCGACTGGTACTTC
cdr3_aa: CASSRKGDWYF

d_call: NA
clone_size: many
v_call: TRBV4-2
j_call: TRBJ2-1
cdr3_nt: TGTGCCAGCAGCCTAGCGGAGAGCTCCTACAATGAGCAGTTCTTC
cdr3_aa: CASSLAESSYNEQFF